The 22 T cell receptor delta chains listed next were all sequenced from one sample in a study of γδ T cells in repeated Plasmodium falciparum infection. TCRdb made new clone calls on the multiplex PCR reads using CATT. The table has around 82,000 delta-chain clones, more than 1.4% seen once; the top ten hold around 8.5%. Gammadelta T cells were flow-sorted from PBMC into Vgamma9/Vdelta2+ and Vdelta2-negative populations for bulk analysis. Sequenced: gamma-delta T cells from blood. These receptor sequences come from a pool of human donors (malaria-infected and uninfected, not separated).

Turning to this clone: The protein TCRdb lists belongs to a much larger clone and differs from this DNA's translation at residue 5, which points to a read error; the protein shown is made from the DNA. The chain employs TRDV3 and TRDJ1; the match to TRDD3 covers 11 bases. Germline trimming cut 5 bases from V and 4 bases from J; bases unmatched to any gene: 15. The CDR3 loop spans 16 amino acids. The germline V gene encodes CDR1 TVYSNPD and CDR2 GDNSRS (reference sequence). The CDR3 DNA follows: TGTGCCCCTCAAGCTAGGTACTGGGGGATAAGCGATAAACTCATCTTT. Its protein product is CAPQARYWGISDKLIF.

This clone was found a few times. TCRdb assigns this DNA the protein of a much larger clone, which departs from its translation at residue 4; this likely reflects a read error, and the protein shown comes from translating the DNA. CDR3 sequence (DNA): TGTGCCTGTGGCCGCTGGGGGGAAACCGATAAACTCATCTTT. Amino acid sequence: CACGRWGETDKLIF. The chain has TRDV2 and TRDJ1; 7 nucleotides match TRDD3. The CDR3 has 14 amino acids. Germline V lookup: CDR1 GEAIGNYY, CDR2 EKD. Germline trimming cut 5 bases from V and 2 bases from J; bases unmatched to any gene: 7.

This clone showed up many times. Other DNA sequences within the sample encode an identical CDR3. The chain joins TRDV1 to TRDJ1; TRDD3 matches 12 bases. V gave up 1 base and J gave up 8 bases; unmatched junction bases: 17. The CDR3 sequence is 19 residues long. Germline V CDR1 and CDR2: TSWWSYY, QGS. The CDR3 sequence is CALGERYPYHLGDTGKLIF. In DNA, the CDR3 is TGTGCTCTTGGGGAACGGTACCCATATCATCTGGGGGATACGGGGAAACTCATCTTT.

Notes on this clone: The protein held in TCRdb is that of a much larger clone and does not match this DNA's translation at residue 9, likely because of a read error; the protein shown is translated from the DNA. The rearrangement joins TRDV2 to TRDJ2; D might be TRDD3 (6 bases). V shed 0 bases and J shed 3 bases, with 16 bases lying between them. Germline-derived CDR1 and CDR2 are GEAIGNYY and EKD. The CDR3 has 17 residues. The CDR3 is CACDTVLGANLTAQLFF. The CDR3 DNA reads TGTGCCTGTGACACCGTACTGGGAGCGAACCTGACAGCACAACTCTTCTTT.

This clone showed up just a few times. The protein that TCRdb holds for this DNA derives from a much larger clone and differs from the translated DNA at residue 16, which likely indicates a read error; the protein shown here is translated from the DNA. The chain employs TRDV2 and TRDJ3; 9 nucleotides agree with TRDD3. The CDR3 runs 17 residues. CDR1 GEAIGNYY and CDR2 EKD come from the germline V gene. The CDR3 loop reads CACDTVGDSRDTRQMIF. The CDR3, as DNA: TGTGCCTGTGACACGGTGGGGGATAGCCGGGACACCCGACAGATGATTTTC.

This clone was counted between two and nine times. With a much larger clone just one base away, this may be a read error. CDR3: CALGELCNWGIRDLIF. In DNA, the CDR3 is TGTGCTCTTGGGGAACTCTGCAACTGGGGGATACGCGACCTGATCTTC. The V gene was identified as TRDV1, while no J gene was called; the table assigns TRDD3, which was not confirmed against the DNA. The CDR3 is made up of 16 amino acids. Germline V CDR1 and CDR2: TSWWSYY, QGS.

This clone was recorded only once. The junction departs from germline at one end; a sequencing error may be responsible. The chain carries TRDV1 and TRDJ3, with 8 bases matching TRDD3. Here the J gene was assigned by germline matching of the DNA, as TCRdb has none. The CDR3 is 18 residues long. Germline values: CDR1 TSWWSYY, CDR2 QGS. The CDR3: CSGELYWGDSWDTRQMFF. CDR3 DNA: TGCTCTGGGGAATTGTACTGGGGGGACTCCTGGGACACCCGACAGATGTTTTTC.

This clone occurred a few times. TCRdb records a much larger clone's protein for this DNA, with a difference at residue 12 that likely arises from a read error; the protein given is the translation of the DNA. V and J are TRDV1 and TRDJ1, with D maybe TRDD3 (6 bases). V was shortened by 2 bases and J by 7 bases, with 29 bases between the two germline ends. This CDR3 has 19 residues. CDR1 TSWWSYY and CDR2 QGS come from the germline V gene. The CDR3 spells CALGEVLSVRGCQKLKLIF. The CDR3 DNA sequence: TGTGCTCTTGGGGAAGTGTTATCCGTGAGGGGATGCCAGAAACTTAAACTCATCTTT.

As for this clone: The protein that TCRdb holds for this DNA derives from a much larger clone and differs from the translated DNA at residue 12, which likely indicates a read error; the protein shown here is translated from the DNA. The chain carries TRDV3 and TRDJ1, with 12 bases fitting TRDD3. No J segment appears in TCRdb, so it was assigned here by matching the sequence to germline. V was clipped by 2 bases and J by 0 bases; unmatched bases: 16. The CDR3 is 19 amino acids. Germline loops: CDR1 TVYSNPD, CDR2 GDNSRS (reference sequence). The CDR3 DNA reads TGTGCCTTTCGCGGGGGTACTGGGGGATACCGACGGTACACCGATAAACTCATCTTT. Amino acids: CAFRGGTGGYRRYTDKLIF. Supplemented by reference TRDV3 and TRDJ1, the full variable domain reads CDKVTQSSPDQTVASGSEVVLLCTYDTVYSNPDLFWYRIRPDYSFQFVFYGDNSRSEGADFTQGRFSVKHILTQKAFHLVISPVRTEDSATYYCAFRGGTGGYRRYTDKLIFGKGTRVTVEP.

In its sample, this clone was seen a few times. A far more abundant clone sits one base away, making this likely a read error. Other nucleotide sequences from this sample produce the same CDR3. The rearrangement links TRDV2 to TRDJ1; 7 positions agree with TRDD3. Here the J gene came from matching the DNA to germline, since TCRdb omits it. Trimming cost V 4 bases and J 8 bases; bases outside gene matches: 18. CDR1 is GEAIGNYY and CDR2 is EKD in the germline V gene. This CDR3 is 16 amino acids long. The CDR3 sequence: CACEPAAKWGRDKLIF. As DNA, the CDR3 is TGTGCCTGTGAACCTGCGGCCAAATGGGGGAGAGACAAACTCATCTTT.

There are a few counts of this clone. A far bigger clonotype differs at one base, so this is likely a read error. Additional DNA sequences in this sample encode the identical CDR3. V gene TRDV2 combines with J gene TRDJ1, with 8 bases aligning to TRDD3. As TCRdb names no J gene, one was assigned here on the basis of a DNA match to germline. The CDR3 has 19 residues. Germline CDR1 and CDR2: GEAIGNYY and EKD. The CDR3 DNA follows: TGTGCTTGTGACAAGCTGGGGGACTCACCAACTCTCCAAAGTGACAAACTCATCTTT. Translation: CACDKLGDSPTLQSDKLIF.

As concerns this clone: A far larger clone differs by one base, so this is likely a read error. Other DNA sequences in this sample translate to the same CDR3. The V gene is TRDV3, the J gene TRDJ1, with a possible D match to TRDD3 (6 bases). The CDR3 sequence is 12 residues long. Germline V gene sequence: CDR1 TVYSNPD, CDR2 GDNSRS (reference sequence). The CDR3 loop is CAFLDTGDKLIF. The CDR3 coding sequence is TGCGCCTTTTTAGATACGGGCGATAAACTCATCTTT.

Regarding this clone: This likely stems from a read error, as it lies one base from a far larger clone. The same CDR3 arises from other DNA sequences in this sample as well. The gene calls are TRDV3 and TRDJ2; D is unresolved. Germline values: CDR1 TVYSNPD, CDR2 GDNSRS (reference sequence). Trimming took off 1 base at V and 3 bases at J, with 15 bases between the two ends. This CDR3 is built from 15 residues. In DNA form, the CDR3 reads TGTGCCTTTACATTTCCCACCTCGCTGACAGCACAACTCTTCTTT. This codes for CAFTFPTSLTAQLFF.

This clone appeared a few times. Translating this DNA gives a protein that differs at residue 5 from the TCRdb one, which belongs to a much larger clone; a read error is likely, and the protein shown is this translation. This chain joins TRDV2 and TRDJ1, with D uncertain. The J gene, left out of TCRdb, was set here by checking the DNA against germline. Germline V gene lookup returns CDR1 GEAIGNYY and CDR2 EKD. Trimming pared 3 bases from V and 3 bases from J, leaving 19 bases between. The CDR3 has 16 amino acids. The CDR3 DNA sequence: TGTGCCTGTGACGCCGGGGCGAACGAAGGAGCCGATAAACTCATCTTT. Residues: CACDAGANEGADKLIF.

In this sample, this clone turned up many times. TCRdb lists the protein of a much larger clone for this DNA, which differs at residue 15, so this is likely a read error; the protein given here is translated from the DNA itself. This rearrangement joins TRDV2 to TRDJ1; tentative D call: TRDD3 (5 bases). Trimming left V 0 bases short and J 3 bases short, with 28 bases between. The CDR3 is 20 residues long. Germline V gene sequence: CDR1 GEAIGNYY, CDR2 EKD. CDR3 sequence reads: CACDTVKGTSRISYADKLIF. In DNA, the CDR3 is TGTGCCTGTGACACCGTGAAGGGGACTTCAAGGATCTCGTACGCCGATAAACTCATCTTT.

This clone appeared a few times. The TCRdb protein comes from a much larger clone and disagrees with this DNA's translation at residue 8, likely due to a read error; the protein given here is derived from the DNA. V gene TRDV2 combines with J gene TRDJ3; TRDD3 matches 10 bases. The J gene was not available in TCRdb and was assigned here by matching the DNA to germline segments. CDR3 size: 19 residues. From germline, CDR1 is GEAIGNYY and CDR2 EKD. Trimming cost V 0 bases and J 4 bases; bases outside gene matches: 8. The CDR3 protein is CACDTSYRGIRWDTRQMFF. The CDR3 nucleotides are TGTGCCTGTGACACCTCGTACCGGGGGATACGGTGGGACACCCGACAGATGTTTTTC.

Remarks on this clone: A read error is likely here: a far larger clone is one base away. Different DNA sequences within this sample yield the same CDR3. The rearrangement uses TRDV1 and TRDJ1; 7 nucleotides line up with TRDD3. Because TCRdb records no J gene, it was assigned here through a match of the DNA to germline. The CDR3 consists of 21 residues. Germline CDR1 TSWWSYY, CDR2 QGS. The CDR3 region is CALGEPTPPLYWGMYTDKLIF. CDR3 DNA: TGCGCTCTTGGGGAACCCACCCCCCCTTTGTACTGGGGCATGTACACCGATAAACTCATCTTT.

This clone occurred a few times. This sequence joins TRDV1 and TRDJ1, with 9 bases lining up with TRDD3. The V segment lost 1 base and the J segment 0 bases; nucleotides outside the gene matches: 15. Germline CDR1 TSWWSYY, CDR2 QGS. The CDR3 consists of 20 residues. The CDR3 bases are TGTGCTCTTGGGGAACCCGACTACGGGACTGGGGGAAAATACACCGATAAACTCATCTTT. Residues: CALGEPDYGTGGKYTDKLIF.

On this clone itself: A read error likely explains this, since a far larger clone differs by one base. Other DNA sequences of this sample code for an identical CDR3. The rearrangement links TRDV1 to TRDJ1; D call uncertain. The J gene, not given by TCRdb, was assigned here from a germline match of the nucleotide sequence. CDR3 size: 22 residues. The germline V gene has CDR1 TSWWSYY and CDR2 QGS. V dropped 5 bases and J dropped 0 bases, with 34 bases sitting between them. As DNA, the CDR3 is TGTGCTCTTGGGCTTTTATACTCGCACGCTCTTGCAGTTTTAAAGTACACCGATAAACTCATCTTT. This codes for CALGLLYSHALAVLKYTDKLIF.

This clone was picked up many times. One base separates it from a far larger clone, so it is likely a read error. The same CDR3 can be traced to other DNA sequences in this sample. The J gene is TRDJ3, the V gene TRDV2, with 9 bases fitting TRDD3. Germline CDR1 and CDR2: GEAIGNYY and EKD. This CDR3 region has 19 residues. The CDR3 sequence: CACDTLVGDSPWDTRQMFF. The CDR3 coding sequence is TGCGCCTGTGACACCCTAGTGGGGGATAGTCCCTGGGACACCCGACAGATGTTTTTC.

On this clone: TCRdb's entry gives the protein of a much larger clone, which mismatches this DNA's translation at residue 3, likely from a read error; the protein reported here is translated from the DNA. CDR3: CAIGEPFLSRGDDITSGADKLIF. The DNA for the CDR3 is TGTGCTATTGGGGAACCCTTCCTATCCCGGGGAGATGACATTACATCGGGCGCCGATAAGCTCATCTTT. This chain uses TRDV1 with TRDJ1; 8 bases fit TRDD2. Germline CDR1 and CDR2: TSWWSYY and QGS. The CDR3 has 23 amino acids.

In its sample, this clone was seen a few times. This sequence is one base from a far larger clone and is likely a read error. The same CDR3 also results from other DNA sequences found in this sample. The chain joins TRDV1 to TRDJ1; 7 positions agree with TRDD3. No J gene was available from TCRdb, and it was assigned here by a germline match of the DNA. The CDR3 runs to 19 residues. Trimming removed 4 bases from V and 8 bases from J; junction bases left unmatched: 25. Germline V CDR1 and CDR2: TSWWSYY, QGS. The CDR3: CALGGFDNYVLGHIDKLIF. DNA for the CDR3: TGTGCTCTTGGGGGATTCGATAACTACGTACTGGGGCATATCGACAAACTCATCTTT.